One T cell receptor (beta chain) is described in this entry. The entry originates in a study of T cells in Graves' hyperthyroidism and ophthalmopathy. Per germline, CDR1 MNHNS and CDR2 SASEGT. This CDR3 region has 15 residues. The V gene end was trimmed by 7 bases and the J gene end by 5 bases; junction bases not matched to a gene: 7. RNA transcripts served as the template for amplifying TCR beta CDR3 regions. The HTBI primer set drove a first-round RT-PCR of the TCR CDR3. From the multiplex PCR reads, TCRdb called clonotypes with MiXCR, one entry per CDR3 protein. This table holds approximately 360,000 distinct CDR3 sequences, roughly 25% found once.

This chain uses TRBV6-1 with TRBJ1-5; TRBD1 agrees at 11 bases. Sequencing was performed on blood. The clonotype comes from a man in his fifties with Graves' hyperthyroidism. This CDR3 is CASKNRDRGDQPQHF. The DNA for the CDR3 is TGTGCCAGCAAAAACCGGGACAGGGGGGATCAGCCCCAGCATTTT.